This entry describes one T cell receptor beta chain. Using its own MiXCR run on the RACE reads, TCRdb lists one record per CDR3 protein. Here the sample spans 300,000 to 400,000 distinct CDR3 sequences, roughly 4.6% being singletons. The data belong to a study of human T cells and chemical hapten exposure. This CDR3 is 17 amino acids long. After removal of 0 bases from V and 0 bases from J, the junction contained 7 bases not matched to a gene. Looked up from germline, CDR1 is SGHRS and CDR2 is YFSETQ. The sample's time point: pre-sensitization, week 0. Treatment in this sample: therapeutic diphenylcyclopropenone sensitization with weekly scalp DPC.

This TCR was sampled from a woman between 45 and 60 years old with alopecia areata. Some clones in this sample may be carry-over from other donors' samples. The source was whole blood, collected in connection with sensitization to the hapten diphenylcyclopropenone (DPC). The V and J genes are TRBV5-1 and TRBJ2-3; TRBD1 matches at 7 bases. The DNA for the CDR3 is TGCGCCAGCAGCTTGGCTGAGGGGGCCCGGAGCACAGATACGCAGTATTTT. It specifies CASSLAEGARSTDTQYF.